This TCR beta chain was captured in a study of blood T cell repertoires in COVID-19. About the study: Samples taken during acute and convalescent COVID-19 were collected in the United States, Italy and Spain. The analysed material was cDNA or gDNA that came from T cells, B-cell-depleted T cells, or PBMCs.

Germline loops: CDR1 WNHNN, CDR2 SYGVQD (reference sequence). The CDR3 has 13 residues. Trimming stripped 3 bases from V and 10 bases from J, with 13 bases between. Authors' data handling: Estimated nucleated cell counts came from reference gene primer amplification. Sequenced by immunoSEQ multiplex PCR; TCRdb stores in-frame clones only, minus some. V and J calls and clone size are as listed in that table; D and trimming were resolved from the DNA. The data hold some 270,000 clones, with roughly 84% observed a single time. The source of this sequence is a woman aged 40 to 50 who had recovered from COVID-19. V gene TRBV10-1 combines with J gene TRBJ2-1; D possibly corresponds to TRBD2 (6 bases). The sequencing input was peripheral blood. CDR3 residues: CASSDSGGTEQFF. CDR3 coding DNA: TGCGCCAGCAGTGATTCTGGCGGGACCGAGCAGTTCTTC.